This is a list of T cell receptor beta chains from one sample in a study of PD-1 and CTLA-4 blockade in melanoma. The table came from immunoSEQ multiplex PCR; TCRdb's copy has only in-frame clones and leaves some out. This sample has about 31,000 clones, with roughly 90% found just once. The sequenced sample was CD8+ T cells from peripheral blood, obtained from a patient given anti-PD-1 treatment. The receptors were sampled from a human donor with melanoma. Both conserved end residues are part of each CDR3. A D gene is named only where the DNA matches it firmly. Not all rows give a size; the values are once, few, many and, for expanded clones, a class.

TRBJ2-7	NA	TRBV7-9	NA	CASSSPGTYEQYF	TGTGCCAGCAGCTCCCCCGGGACCTACGAGCAGTACTTC
TRBJ1-1	NA	TRBV5-1	once	CASSLEGPPVTEAFF	TGCGCCAGCAGCTTGGAGGGACCCCCGGTGACTGAAGCTTTCTTT
TRBJ2-1	NA	TRBV7-3	NA	CASSSGGEAPYNEQFF	TGTGCCAGCAGCTCAGGGGGGGAGGCACCCTACAATGAGCAGTTCTTC
TRBJ2-5	NA	TRBV10-2	NA	CASSMTGPKETQYF	TGCGCCAGCAGTATGACAGGTCCGAAAGAGACCCAGTACTTC
TRBJ2-3	TRBD2	TRBV3-1/TRBV3-2	NA	CASSLGEGPDTQYF	TGTGCCAGCAGCCTGGGGGAGGGGCCAGATACGCAGTATTTT
TRBJ2-1	TRBD2	TRBV30	NA	CAWSGGPAGEEQFF	TGTGCCTGGAGTGGCGGTCCAGCGGGAGAAGAGCAGTTCTTC
TRBJ1-1	NA	TRBV5-5	NA	CASSLDSNTEAFF	TGTGCCAGCAGCCTAGACAGTAACACTGAAGCTTTCTTT
TRBJ1-1	TRBD1	TRBV27	NA	CASSPLDRGNTEAFF	TGTGCCAGCAGTCCCTTGGACAGGGGGAACACTGAAGCTTTCTTT
TRBJ1-1	NA	TRBV7-9	NA	CASSLAGNDITEAFF	TGTGCCAGCAGCTTAGCGGGAAACGACATCACTGAAGCTTTCTTT
TRBJ1-4	NA	TRBV19	NA	CASSTSWTDNEKLFF	TGTGCCAGTAGTACCTCATGGACCGATAATGAAAAACTGTTTTTT
TRBJ1-4	NA	TRBV30	NA	CAWRGRGGEKLFF	TGTGCCTGGAGGGGCAGGGGCGGCGAAAAACTGTTTTTT
TRBJ2-7	NA	TRBV3-1/TRBV3-2	once	CASTFWGATYEQYF	TGTGCCAGCACCTTTTGGGGTGCGACCTACGAGCAGTACTTC
TRBJ1-1	NA	TRBV6-1	once	CASREGRGTEAFF	TGTGCCAGCAGGGAAGGGCGGGGGACTGAAGCTTTCTTT
TRBJ2-7	NA	TRBV3-1/TRBV3-2	NA	CASSQVGGTAGSRGYEQYF	TGTGCCAGCAGCCAAGTCGGAGGAACGGCGGGTTCTAGGGGCTACGAGCAGTACTTC
TRBJ2-2	TRBD2	TRBV7-2	NA	CASSTGLADTGELFF	TGTGCCAGCAGCACGGGACTAGCGGACACCGGGGAGCTGTTTTTT
TRBJ1-4	NA	TRBV11-2	once	CASSLGAGYFNEKLFF	TGTGCCAGCAGCTTGGGCGCGGGATACTTTAATGAAAAACTGTTTTTT
TRBJ2-2	NA	TRBV18	NA	CASSPGQDPSGELFF	TGTGCCAGCTCACCAGGGCAGGACCCCTCCGGGGAGCTGTTTTTT
TRBJ1-4	NA	TRBV7-9	NA	CASSSEGEKLFF	TGTGCCAGCAGTTCGGAGGGGGAAAAACTGTTTTTT
TRBJ1-2	TRBD1	TRBV7-3	NA	CASSFQGGTSDGYTF	TGTGCCAGCAGCTTTCAGGGGGGAACTAGTGATGGCTACACCTTC
TRBJ2-3	NA	TRBV6-1	NA	CASSEWAAGTDTQYF	TGTGCCAGCAGTGAGTGGGCGGCAGGAACAGATACGCAGTATTTT
TRBJ2-1	TRBD2	TRBV27	NA	CASSRHGGSSYNEQFF	TGTGCCAGCAGTAGGCACGGCGGGAGCTCCTACAATGAGCAGTTCTTC
TRBJ2-2	TRBD1	TRBV11-2	NA	CASSRGLGNTGELFF	TGTGCCAGCAGCAGGGGGCTCGGAAACACCGGGGAGCTGTTTTTT
TRBJ2-3	TRBD1	TRBV6-6	NA	CASSHAGTGSTDTQYF	TGTGCCAGCAGTCATGCCGGGACAGGGTCCACAGATACGCAGTATTTT
TRBJ2-1	NA	TRBV7-9	once	CASSLDLAVSYNEQFF	TGTGCCAGCAGCTTAGATTTAGCGGTGTCCTACAATGAGCAGTTCTTC